These T cell receptor beta chains were read from a single sample in a study of response to subunit inactivated influenza vaccine. TCRdb re-derived calls from the RT-PCR reads in MiXCR, one entry per CDR3 protein. The sample has roughly 570,000 distinct CDR3 sequences, 10% to 15% seen once. The input for sequencing was PBMCs from blood, taken 45 days after vaccination. The receptors were gathered from a man aged 45-60 years who received an inactivated influenza vaccine. Both conserved end residues are part of each CDR3. Fields, in order: J gene, V gene, CDR3 protein.

TRBJ2-7	TRBV20-1	CSARDGTGTTYEQYF
TRBJ1-6	TRBV20-1	CSAAVGWDNSPLHF
TRBJ2-1	TRBV4-2	CASSVLAGEADEQFF
TRBJ1-2	TRBV20-1	CSANINGYYGYTF
TRBJ2-3	TRBV4-2	CASSQDLRTGPDTQYF
TRBJ2-3	TRBV5-1	CASSLGREADTQYF
TRBJ2-7	TRBV28	CASSFILNYEQYF
TRBJ2-3	TRBV4-3	CASSQTSGATDTQYF
TRBJ2-2	TRBV11-1	CASSLYGLAGGQNTGELFF
TRBJ1-4	TRBV25-1	CASSVSLTGGTGEKLFF
TRBJ2-5	TRBV25-1	CASRGREYQETQYF
TRBJ1-2	TRBV20-1	CSAPPTGGADYGYTF
TRBJ2-7	TRBV25-1	CASSEGFHEQYF
TRBJ2-1	TRBV6-1	CASSESGTGIYNEQFF
TRBJ2-1	TRBV11-2	CASSLDGTSGVLSYNEQFF
TRBJ1-2	TRBV6-5	CASSYSPDPDGNNYGYTF
TRBJ1-6	TRBV10-3	CAISEGGNSPLHF
TRBJ2-7	TRBV7-2	CASSPRVRSYEQYF